What follows describes a single T cell receptor (beta chain). The PCR used 60 Vbeta and 13 Jbeta primers. TCRdb keeps only in-frame clones here, not all; method: immunoSEQ multiplex PCR. The sample holds approximately 130,000 clones, approximately 82% seen once. This CDR3 has 13 residues. Trimming pared 2 bases from V and 8 bases from J, leaving 10 bases between. CDR1 and CDR2 (germline): MNHEY, SMNVEV (reference sequence). The record originates from a study of cytomegalovirus exposure and HLA in healthy donors. The source is a man aged 45-65 years in good health and CMV-seronegative. The chain employs TRBV27 and TRBJ1-5; weak D call: TRBD1 (6 bases). Sequenced material: PBMCs. CDR3 in DNA: TGTGCCAGCAGTTTACAGGGGAAGGAGCCCCAGCATTTT. This codes for CASSLQGKEPQHF.